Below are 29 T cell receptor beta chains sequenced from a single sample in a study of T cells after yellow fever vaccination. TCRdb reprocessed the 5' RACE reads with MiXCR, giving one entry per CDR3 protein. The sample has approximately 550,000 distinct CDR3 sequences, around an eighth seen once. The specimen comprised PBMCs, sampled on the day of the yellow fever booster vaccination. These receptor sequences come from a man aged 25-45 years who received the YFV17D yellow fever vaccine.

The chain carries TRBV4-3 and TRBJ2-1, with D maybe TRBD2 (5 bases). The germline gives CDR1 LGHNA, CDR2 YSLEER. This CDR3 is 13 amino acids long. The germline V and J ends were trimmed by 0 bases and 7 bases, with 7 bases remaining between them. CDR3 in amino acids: CASSQETKNEQFF. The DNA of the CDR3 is TGCGCCAGCAGCCAAGAGACTAAGAATGAGCAGTTCTTC.

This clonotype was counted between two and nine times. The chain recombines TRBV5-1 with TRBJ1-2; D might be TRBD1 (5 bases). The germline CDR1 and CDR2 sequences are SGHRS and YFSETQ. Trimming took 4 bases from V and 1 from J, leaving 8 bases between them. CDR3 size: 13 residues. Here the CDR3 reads CASSQGSNYGYTF. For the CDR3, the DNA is TGCGCCAGCAGCCAGGGAAGTAACTATGGCTACACCTTC. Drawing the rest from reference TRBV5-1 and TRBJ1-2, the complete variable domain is KAGVTQTPRYLIKTRGQQVTLSCSPISGHRSVSWYQQTPGQGLQFLFEYFSETQRNKGNFPGRFSGRQFSNSRSEMNVSTLELGDSALYLCASSQGSNYGYTFGSGTRLTVV.

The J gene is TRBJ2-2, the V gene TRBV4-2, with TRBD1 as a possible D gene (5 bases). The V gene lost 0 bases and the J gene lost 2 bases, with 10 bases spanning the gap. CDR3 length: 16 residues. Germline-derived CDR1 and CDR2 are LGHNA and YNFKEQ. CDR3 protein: CASSQDSGQNTGELFF. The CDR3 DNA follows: TGTGCCAGCAGCCAAGACTCCGGACAAAACACCGGGGAGCTGTTTTTT.

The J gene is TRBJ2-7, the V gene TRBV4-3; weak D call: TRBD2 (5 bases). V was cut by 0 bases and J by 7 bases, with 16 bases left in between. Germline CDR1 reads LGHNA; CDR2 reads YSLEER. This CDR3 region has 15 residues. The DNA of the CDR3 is TGCGCCAGCAGCCAAGATTTGTCCTCCTCGGGGGAGCAGTACTTC. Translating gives CASSQDLSSSGEQYF.

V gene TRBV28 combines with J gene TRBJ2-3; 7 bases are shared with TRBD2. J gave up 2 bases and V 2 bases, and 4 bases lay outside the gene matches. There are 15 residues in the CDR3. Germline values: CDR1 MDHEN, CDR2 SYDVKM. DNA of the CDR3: TGTGCCAGCAGTTTAACTAGCGACAACACAGATACGCAGTATTTT. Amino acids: CASSLTSDNTDTQYF.

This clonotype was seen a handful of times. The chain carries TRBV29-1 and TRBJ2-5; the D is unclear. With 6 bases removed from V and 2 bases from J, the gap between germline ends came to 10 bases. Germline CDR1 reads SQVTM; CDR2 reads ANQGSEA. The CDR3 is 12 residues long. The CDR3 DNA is TGCAGCGTGGGTAGACAACAAGAGACCCAGTACTTC. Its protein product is CSVGRQQETQYF.

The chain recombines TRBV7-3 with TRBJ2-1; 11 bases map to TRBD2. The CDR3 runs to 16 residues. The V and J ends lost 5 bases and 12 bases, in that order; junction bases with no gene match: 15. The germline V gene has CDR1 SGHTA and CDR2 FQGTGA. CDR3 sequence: CASSPAGTSGTDRQFF. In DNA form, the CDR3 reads TGTGCCAGCAGCCCGGCCGGGACTAGCGGAACGGATCGGCAGTTCTTC.

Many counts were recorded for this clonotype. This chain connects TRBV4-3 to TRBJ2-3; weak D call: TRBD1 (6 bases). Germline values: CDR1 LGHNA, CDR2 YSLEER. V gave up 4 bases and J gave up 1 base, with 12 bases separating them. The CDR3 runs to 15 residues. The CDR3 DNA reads TGCGCCAGCAGCCCGAGGTACAGGGGCACAGATACGCAGTATTTT. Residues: CASSPRYRGTDTQYF.

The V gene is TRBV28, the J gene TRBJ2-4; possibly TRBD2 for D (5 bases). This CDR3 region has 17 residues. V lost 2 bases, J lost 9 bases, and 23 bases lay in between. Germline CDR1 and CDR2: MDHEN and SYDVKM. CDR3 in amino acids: CASSLAEGPSPGFIQYF. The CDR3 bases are TGTGCCAGCAGTTTAGCCGAGGGCCCTTCACCGGGATTCATTCAGTACTTC.

CDR3 DNA: TGCAGTGCTAGAGATGCCCCCTCGGGTATCCGCGAGCAGTACTTC. This encodes CSARDAPSGIREQYF. The V gene is TRBV20-1, the J gene TRBJ2-7, with D unresolved. Germline V gives CDR1 DFQATT, CDR2 SNEGSKA (reference sequence). V dropped 0 bases and J dropped 6 bases, with 18 bases sitting between them. CDR3 length: 15 amino acids.

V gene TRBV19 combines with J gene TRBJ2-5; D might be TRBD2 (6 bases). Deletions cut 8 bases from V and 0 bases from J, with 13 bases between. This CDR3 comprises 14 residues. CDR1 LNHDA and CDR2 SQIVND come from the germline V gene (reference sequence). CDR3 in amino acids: CASAPEGYQETQYF. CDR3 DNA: TGTGCCAGTGCCCCGGAGGGATACCAAGAGACCCAGTACTTC.

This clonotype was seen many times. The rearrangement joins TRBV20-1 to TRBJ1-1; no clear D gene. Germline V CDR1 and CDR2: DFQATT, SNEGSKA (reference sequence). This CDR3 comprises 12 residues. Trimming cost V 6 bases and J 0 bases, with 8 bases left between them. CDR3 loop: CSAPGMNTEAFF. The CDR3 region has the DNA TGCAGTGCCCCCGGTATGAACACTGAAGCTTTCTTT.

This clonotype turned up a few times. Here the CDR3 reads CASSLVVAGLAKNIQYF. The CDR3, as DNA: TGTGCCAGCAGCTTAGTGGTAGCGGGACTAGCCAAAAACATTCAGTACTTC. The chain links TRBV7-2 to TRBJ2-4; TRBD2 matches 8 bases. J was trimmed by 0 bases and V by 1 base; bases with no gene match: 5. The CDR3 sequence is 17 residues long. Germline V gene lookup returns CDR1 SGHTA and CDR2 FQGNSA.

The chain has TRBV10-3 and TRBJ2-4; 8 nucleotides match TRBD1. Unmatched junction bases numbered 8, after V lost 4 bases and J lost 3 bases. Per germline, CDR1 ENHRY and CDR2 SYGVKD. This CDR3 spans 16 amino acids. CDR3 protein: CAISATGGIFKNIQYF. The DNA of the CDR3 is TGTGCCATCAGTGCCACAGGGGGAATCTTCAAAAACATTCAGTACTTC.

CDR3: CASRPYSSYEQYF. DNA of the CDR3: TGTGCCAGCAGACCCTACTCCTCCTACGAGCAGTACTTC. The chain combines TRBV7-9 with TRBJ2-7, with no clear D. From germline, CDR1 is SEHNR and CDR2 FQNEAQ (reference sequence). CDR3 size: 13 residues. V lost 6 bases, J lost 0 bases, and 9 bases lay in between.

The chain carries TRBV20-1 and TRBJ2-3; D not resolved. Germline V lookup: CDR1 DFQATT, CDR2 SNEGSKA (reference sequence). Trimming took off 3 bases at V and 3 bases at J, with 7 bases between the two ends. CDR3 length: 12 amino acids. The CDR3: CSASLGTDTQYF. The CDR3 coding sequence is TGCAGTGCTAGCTTAGGGACAGATACGCAGTATTTT.

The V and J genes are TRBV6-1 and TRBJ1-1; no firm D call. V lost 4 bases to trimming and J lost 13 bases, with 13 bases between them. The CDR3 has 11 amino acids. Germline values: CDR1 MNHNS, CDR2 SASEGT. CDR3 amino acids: CASSGGGRGFF. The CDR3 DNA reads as TGTGCCAGCAGTGGGGGTGGGAGAGGTTTCTTT.

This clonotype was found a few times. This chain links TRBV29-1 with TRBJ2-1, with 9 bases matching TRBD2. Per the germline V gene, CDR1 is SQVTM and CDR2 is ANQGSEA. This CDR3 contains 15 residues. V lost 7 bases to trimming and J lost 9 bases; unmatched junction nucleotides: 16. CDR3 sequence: CSAGTTSGRGGEQFF. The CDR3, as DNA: TGCAGCGCCGGCACCACTAGCGGGCGGGGGGGTGAGCAGTTCTTC.

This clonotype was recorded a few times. CDR3 nucleotide sequence: TGTGCCAGCAGCTACGGACTAGCGGGAGGGCCGGCAGATACGCAGTATTTT. Its translation: CASSYGLAGGPADTQYF. The genes are TRBV5-6 and TRBJ2-3, with 15 bases fitting TRBD2. Germline CDR1 and CDR2: SGHDT and YYEEEE. Trimming cost V 3 bases and J 4 bases; bases outside gene matches: 6. The CDR3 length is 17 residues.

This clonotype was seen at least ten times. The CDR3 reads CASSLWRSREQFF. CDR3 DNA: TGTGCCAGCAGTTTATGGCGGTCGCGTGAGCAGTTCTTC. The chain uses TRBV12-3 or TRBV12-4 and TRBJ2-1; D is uncertain. Trimming stripped 2 bases from V and 9 bases from J, with 11 bases between. There are 13 residues in the CDR3.

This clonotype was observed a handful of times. Written as DNA, the CDR3 is TGTGCCAGCGGAATCCCTAGTGCTAGTATTAGCTACGAGCAGTACTTC. Residues: CASGIPSASISYEQYF. The chain is built from TRBV6-1 and TRBJ2-7, with D unclear. Germline-derived CDR1 and CDR2 are MNHNS and SASEGT. Trimming took 8 bases from V and 3 from J, leaving 23 bases between them. This CDR3 spans 16 amino acids.

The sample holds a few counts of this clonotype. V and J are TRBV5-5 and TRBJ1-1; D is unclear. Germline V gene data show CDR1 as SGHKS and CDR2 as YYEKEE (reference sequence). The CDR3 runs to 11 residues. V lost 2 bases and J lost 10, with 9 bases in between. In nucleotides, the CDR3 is TGTGCCAGCAGCTTCGAGGGCTCAGCTTTCTTT. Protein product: CASSFEGSAFF.

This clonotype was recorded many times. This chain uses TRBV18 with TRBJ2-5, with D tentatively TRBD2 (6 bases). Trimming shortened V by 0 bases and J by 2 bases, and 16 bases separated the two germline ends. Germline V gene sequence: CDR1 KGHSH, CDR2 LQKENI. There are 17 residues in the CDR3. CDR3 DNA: TGTGCCAGCTCACCACCGAACATAGCGGAAATGCAAGAGACCCAGTACTTC. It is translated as CASSPPNIAEMQETQYF.

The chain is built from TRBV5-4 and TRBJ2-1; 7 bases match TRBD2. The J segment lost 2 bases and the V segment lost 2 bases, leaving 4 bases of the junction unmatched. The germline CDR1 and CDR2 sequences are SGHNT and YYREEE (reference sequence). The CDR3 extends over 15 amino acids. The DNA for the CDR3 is TGTGCCAGCAGCTTCTCGGGACTACCCTACAATGAGCAGTTCTTC. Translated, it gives CASSFSGLPYNEQFF.

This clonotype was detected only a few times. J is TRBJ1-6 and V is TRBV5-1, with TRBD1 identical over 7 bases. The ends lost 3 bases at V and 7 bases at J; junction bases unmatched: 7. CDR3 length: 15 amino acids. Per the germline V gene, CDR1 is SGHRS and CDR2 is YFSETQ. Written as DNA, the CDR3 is TGCGCCAGCAGCTATCTGACAGGGCCGAATTCACCCCTCCACTTT. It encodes CASSYLTGPNSPLHF.

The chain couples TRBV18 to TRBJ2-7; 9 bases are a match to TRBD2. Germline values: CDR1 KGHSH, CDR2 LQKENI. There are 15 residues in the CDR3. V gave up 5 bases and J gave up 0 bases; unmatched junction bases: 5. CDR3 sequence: CASSKSSGASYEQYF. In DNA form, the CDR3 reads TGTGCCAGCTCAAAATCTAGCGGGGCCTCCTACGAGCAGTACTTC.

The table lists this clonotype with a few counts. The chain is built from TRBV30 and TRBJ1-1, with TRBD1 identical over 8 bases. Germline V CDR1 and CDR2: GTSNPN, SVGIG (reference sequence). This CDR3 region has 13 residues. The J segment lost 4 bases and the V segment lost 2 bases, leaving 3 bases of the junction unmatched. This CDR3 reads CAWSQGTGTEAFF. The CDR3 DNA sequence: TGTGCCTGGAGTCAGGGGACAGGCACTGAAGCTTTCTTT.

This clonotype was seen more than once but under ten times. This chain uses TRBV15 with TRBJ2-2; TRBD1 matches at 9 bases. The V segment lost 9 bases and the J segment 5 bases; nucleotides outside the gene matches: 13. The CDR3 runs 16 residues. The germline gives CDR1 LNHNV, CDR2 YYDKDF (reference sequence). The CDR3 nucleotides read TGTGCCACGACCCCTCTACAGGGGGCGCAGACCGGGGAGCTGTTTTTT. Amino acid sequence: CATTPLQGAQTGELFF. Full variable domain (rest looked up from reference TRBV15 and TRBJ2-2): DAMVIQNPRYQVTQFGKPVTLSCSQTLNHNVMYWYQQKSSQAPKLLFHYYDKDFNNEADTPDNFQSRRPNTSFCFLDIRSPGLGDTAMYLCATTPLQGAQTGELFFGEGSRLTVL.

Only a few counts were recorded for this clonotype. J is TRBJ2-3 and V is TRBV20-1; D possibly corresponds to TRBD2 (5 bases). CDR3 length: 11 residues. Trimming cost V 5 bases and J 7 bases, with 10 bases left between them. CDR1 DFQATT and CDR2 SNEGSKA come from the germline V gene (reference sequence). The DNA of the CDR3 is TGCAGTGCTTTTAGCGAATATACGCAGTATTTT. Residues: CSAFSEYTQYF.